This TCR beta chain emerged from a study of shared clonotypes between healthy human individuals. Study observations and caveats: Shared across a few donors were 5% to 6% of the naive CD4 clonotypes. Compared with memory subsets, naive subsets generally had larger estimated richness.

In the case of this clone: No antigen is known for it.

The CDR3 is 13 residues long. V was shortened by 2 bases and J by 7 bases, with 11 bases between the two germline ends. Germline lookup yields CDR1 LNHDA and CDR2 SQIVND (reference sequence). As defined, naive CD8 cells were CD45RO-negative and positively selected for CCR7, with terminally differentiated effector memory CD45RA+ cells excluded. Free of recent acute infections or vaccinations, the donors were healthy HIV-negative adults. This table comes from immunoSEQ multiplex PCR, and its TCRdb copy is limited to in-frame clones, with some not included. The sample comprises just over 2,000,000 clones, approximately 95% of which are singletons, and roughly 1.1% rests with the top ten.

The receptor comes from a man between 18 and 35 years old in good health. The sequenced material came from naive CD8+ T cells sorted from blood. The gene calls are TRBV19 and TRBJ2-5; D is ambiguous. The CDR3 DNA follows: TGTGCCAGTAGTATAACCCCAACGGGGACCCAGTACTTC. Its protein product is CASSITPTGTQYF.